This T cell receptor (beta chain) was identified during a study of CD8+ T cells in alopecia areata. cDNA serving as the sequencing template came from extracted, reverse transcribed RNA. Generated by immunoSEQ multiplex PCR, the TCRdb table keeps only in-frame clones and is missing some. The sample has roughly 280,000 clones; about three fifths are singletons. From germline, CDR1 is SGHTA and CDR2 FQGNSA. The CDR3 is made up of 14 amino acids. Deletions cut 5 bases from V and 1 base from J, with 9 bases between. Treatment: oral pan-JAK inhibitor, 5-10 mg twice daily. PBMCs provided sorted CD4+ and CD8+ T cells. Findings and caveats of the study: Resident alphabeta T-cell populations of normal skin are likewise subject to sequencing in scalp samples. The treated group had a single nonresponder, limiting CD8+ expansion-response conclusions.

A word on this clone: Its antigen is currently unknown.

The starting material was CD4+ T cells sorted from blood, obtained between weeks 51 and 54, from a patient treated with tofacitinib. V usage is TRBV7-2 and J usage is TRBJ2-1; D assignment may be TRBD1 or TRBD2 (6 bases each). The source is a human donor with alopecia areata. Written as DNA, the CDR3 is TGTGCCAGCAGCCGGGGGCCATCCTACAATGAGCAGTTCTTC. It codes for CASSRGPSYNEQFF.